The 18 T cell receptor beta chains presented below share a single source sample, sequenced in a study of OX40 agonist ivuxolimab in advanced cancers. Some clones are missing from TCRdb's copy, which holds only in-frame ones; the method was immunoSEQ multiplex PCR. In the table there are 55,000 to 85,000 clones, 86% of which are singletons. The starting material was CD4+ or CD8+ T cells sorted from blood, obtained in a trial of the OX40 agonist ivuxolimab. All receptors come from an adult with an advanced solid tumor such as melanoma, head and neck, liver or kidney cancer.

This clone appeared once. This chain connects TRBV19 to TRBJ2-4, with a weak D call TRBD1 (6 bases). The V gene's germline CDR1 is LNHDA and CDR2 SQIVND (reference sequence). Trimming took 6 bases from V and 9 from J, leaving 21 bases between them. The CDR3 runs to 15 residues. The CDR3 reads CASRGTWNSVGIQYF. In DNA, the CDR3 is TGTGCCAGTAGGGGGACATGGAACAGTGTTGGCATTCAGTACTTC.

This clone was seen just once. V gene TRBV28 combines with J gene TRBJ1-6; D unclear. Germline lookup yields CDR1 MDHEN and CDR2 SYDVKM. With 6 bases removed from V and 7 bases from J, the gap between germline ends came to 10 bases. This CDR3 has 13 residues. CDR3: CASRIGRNSPLHF. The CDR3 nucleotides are TGTGCCAGCAGAATTGGTAGGAATTCACCCCTCCACTTT.

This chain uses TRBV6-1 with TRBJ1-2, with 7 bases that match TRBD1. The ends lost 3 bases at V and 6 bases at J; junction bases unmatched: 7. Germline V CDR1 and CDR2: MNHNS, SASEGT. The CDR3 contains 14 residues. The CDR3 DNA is TGTGCCAGCAGTGATAGGGGGCAAGTTGATGGCTACACCTTC. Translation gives CASSDRGQVDGYTF.

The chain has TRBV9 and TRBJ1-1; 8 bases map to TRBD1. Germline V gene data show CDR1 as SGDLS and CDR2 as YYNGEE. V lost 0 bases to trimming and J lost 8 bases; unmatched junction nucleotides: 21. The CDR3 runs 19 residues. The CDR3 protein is CASSVDGQGLRDQKGEAFF. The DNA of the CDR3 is TGTGCCAGCAGCGTAGATGGACAGGGCCTACGGGACCAAAAAGGAGAAGCTTTCTTT.

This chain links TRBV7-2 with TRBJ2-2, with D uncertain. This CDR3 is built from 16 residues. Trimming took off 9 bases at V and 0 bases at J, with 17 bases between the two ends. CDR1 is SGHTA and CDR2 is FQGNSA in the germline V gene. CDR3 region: CASPISVGTNTGELFF. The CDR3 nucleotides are TGTGCCAGTCCTATAAGTGTGGGGACGAACACCGGGGAGCTGTTTTTT.

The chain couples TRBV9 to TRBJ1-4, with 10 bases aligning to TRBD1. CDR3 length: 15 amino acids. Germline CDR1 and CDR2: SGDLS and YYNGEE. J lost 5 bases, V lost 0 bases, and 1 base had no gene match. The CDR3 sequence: CASSVEGQGNEKLFF. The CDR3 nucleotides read TGTGCCAGCAGCGTAGAGGGACAGGGGAATGAAAAACTGTTTTTT.

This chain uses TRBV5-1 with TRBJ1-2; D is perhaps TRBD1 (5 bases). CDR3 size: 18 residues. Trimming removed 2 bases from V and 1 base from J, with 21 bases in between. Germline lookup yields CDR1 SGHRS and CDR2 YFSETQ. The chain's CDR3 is CASSFSAFTRQSNYGYTF. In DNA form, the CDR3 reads TGCGCCAGCAGCTTTTCCGCTTTCACCCGACAGAGTAACTATGGCTACACCTTC.

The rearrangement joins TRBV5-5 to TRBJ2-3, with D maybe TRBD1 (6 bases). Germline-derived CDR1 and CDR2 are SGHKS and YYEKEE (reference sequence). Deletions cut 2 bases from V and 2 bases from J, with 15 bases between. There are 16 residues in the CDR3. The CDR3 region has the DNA TGTGCCAGCAGCTTCAGAGGGACAATCTTCACAGATACGCAGTATTTT. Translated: CASSFRGTIFTDTQYF.

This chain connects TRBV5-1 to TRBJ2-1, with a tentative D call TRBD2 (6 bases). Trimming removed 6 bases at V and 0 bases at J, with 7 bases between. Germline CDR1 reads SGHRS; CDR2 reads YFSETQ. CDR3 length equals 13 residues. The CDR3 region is CASMRGSYNEQFF. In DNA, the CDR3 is TGCGCCAGCATGCGGGGCTCCTACAATGAGCAGTTCTTC.

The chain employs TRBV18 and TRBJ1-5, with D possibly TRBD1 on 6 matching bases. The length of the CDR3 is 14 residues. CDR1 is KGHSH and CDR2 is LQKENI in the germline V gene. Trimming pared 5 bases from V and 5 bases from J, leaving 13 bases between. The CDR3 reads CASSSYREDQPQHF. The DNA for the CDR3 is TGTGCCAGCTCATCGTACAGGGAGGATCAGCCCCAGCATTTT.

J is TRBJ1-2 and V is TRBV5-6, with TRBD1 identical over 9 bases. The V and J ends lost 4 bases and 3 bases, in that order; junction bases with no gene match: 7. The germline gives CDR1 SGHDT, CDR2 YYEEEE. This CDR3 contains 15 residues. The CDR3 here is CASSRGQGRDYGYTF. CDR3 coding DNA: TGTGCCAGCAGCCGGGGACAGGGACGCGACTATGGCTACACCTTC.

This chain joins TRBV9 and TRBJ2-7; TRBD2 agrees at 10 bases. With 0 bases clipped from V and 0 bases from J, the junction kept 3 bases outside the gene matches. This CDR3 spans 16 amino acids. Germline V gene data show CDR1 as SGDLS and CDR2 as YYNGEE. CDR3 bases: TGTGCCAGCAGCGTAGGAACTAGCGGGGACTCCTACGAGCAGTACTTC. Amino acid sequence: CASSVGTSGDSYEQYF.

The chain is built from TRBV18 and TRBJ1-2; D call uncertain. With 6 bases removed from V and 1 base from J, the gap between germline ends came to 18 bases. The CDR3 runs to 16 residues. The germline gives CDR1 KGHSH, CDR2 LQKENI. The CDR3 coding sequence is TGTGCCAGCTCTCTGCCCTTGGAACAAATTAACTATGGCTACACCTTC. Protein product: CASSLPLEQINYGYTF. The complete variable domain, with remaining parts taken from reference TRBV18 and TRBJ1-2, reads NAGVMQNPRHLVRRRGQEARLRCSPMKGHSHVYWYRQLPEEGLKFMVYLQKENIIDESGMPKERFSAEFPKEGPSILRIQQVVRGDSAAYFCASSLPLEQINYGYTFGSGTRLTVV.

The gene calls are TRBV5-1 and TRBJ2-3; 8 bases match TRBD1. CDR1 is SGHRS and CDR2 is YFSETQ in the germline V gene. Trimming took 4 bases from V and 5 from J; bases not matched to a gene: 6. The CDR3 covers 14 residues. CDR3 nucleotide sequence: TGCGCCAGCAGCGCACGGACAGGGCAAGATACGCAGTATTTT. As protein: CASSARTGQDTQYF.

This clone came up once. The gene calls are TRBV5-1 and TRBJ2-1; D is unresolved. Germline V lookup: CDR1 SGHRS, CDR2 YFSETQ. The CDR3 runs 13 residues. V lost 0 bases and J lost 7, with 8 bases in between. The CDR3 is CASSLARSNEQFF. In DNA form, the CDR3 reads TGCGCCAGCAGCTTGGCAAGATCGAATGAGCAGTTCTTC.

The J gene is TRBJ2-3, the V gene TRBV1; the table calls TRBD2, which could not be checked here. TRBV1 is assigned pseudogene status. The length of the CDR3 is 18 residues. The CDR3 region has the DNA TGCACCAGCAGCCAAGGGAGGTTGGGAGCGGGGCGCACAGATACGCAGTATTTT. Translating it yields CTSSQGRLGAGRTDTQYF.

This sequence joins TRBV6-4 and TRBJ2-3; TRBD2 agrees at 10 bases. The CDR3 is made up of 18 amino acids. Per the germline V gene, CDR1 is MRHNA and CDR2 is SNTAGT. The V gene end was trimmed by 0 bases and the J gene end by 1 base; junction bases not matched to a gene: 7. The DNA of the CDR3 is TGTGCCAGCAGTGACTCGGGAGCGGGGGGGCCGGGCACAGATACGCAGTATTTT. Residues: CASSDSGAGGPGTDTQYF.

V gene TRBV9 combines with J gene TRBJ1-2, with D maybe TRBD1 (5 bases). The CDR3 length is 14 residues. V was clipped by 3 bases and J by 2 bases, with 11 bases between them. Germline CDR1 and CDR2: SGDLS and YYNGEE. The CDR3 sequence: CASSESQGNYGYTF. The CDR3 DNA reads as TGTGCCAGCAGCGAGTCCCAGGGAAACTATGGCTACACCTTC. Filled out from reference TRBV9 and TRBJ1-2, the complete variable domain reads DSGVTQTPKHLITATGQRVTLRCSPRSGDLSVYWYQQSLDQGLQFLIQYYNGEERAKGNILERFSAQQFPDLHSELNLSSLELGDSALYFCASSESQGNYGYTFGSGTRLTVV.